This T cell receptor beta chain comes out of a study of OX40 agonist ivuxolimab in advanced cancers. The table came from immunoSEQ multiplex PCR; TCRdb's copy has only in-frame clones and leaves some out. Among 30,000 to 45,000 clones, less than 90% were seen once, and the ten largest hold around 20%. The V end was cut by 5 bases, the J end by 8 bases, with 19 bases between. The V gene's germline CDR1 is PRHDT and CDR2 FYEKMQ (reference sequence). The CDR3 is made up of 14 amino acids. Only a few counts were recorded for this clone. This sample comprised CD4+ or CD8+ T cells sorted from blood, obtained in a trial of the OX40 agonist ivuxolimab. This sequence was found in an adult with an advanced solid tumor such as melanoma, head and neck, liver or kidney cancer. This chain uses TRBV13 with TRBJ2-7; possibly TRBD1 for D (5 bases). CDR3 loop: CASSLEGKGPKQYF. DNA for the CDR3: TGTGCCAGCAGCCTGGAAGGTAAGGGGCCCAAGCAGTACTTC.